Listed below are T cell receptor beta chains from one sample, sequenced in a study of blood T cell repertoires in COVID-19. Produced via immunoSEQ multiplex PCR; TCRdb's table is partial and in-frame only. The profile shows 250,000 or so clones, about 90% of them singletons. What was sequenced was PBMCs or T cells enriched from blood (not recorded which). The receptors stem from a human donor in a cohort exposed to, infected with or recovered from COVID-19 (not recorded which). The donor label of this sample is uncertain. The CDR3 runs from the conserved cysteine through the conserved F or W. D genes are given only for firm matches. Only part of the rows carry a size: once, few, many, or a class if the clone is expanded.

DNA	CDR3	size	D	V	J	length
TGCGCCAGCAGCCACAGGGGAATGAACACTGAAGCTTTCTTT	CASSHRGMNTEAFF	.	.	TRBV4-3	TRBJ1-1	14
TGTGCCAGCAGTATTACAGGGCGCCCTGAAGCTTTCTTT	CASSITGRPEAFF	.	.	TRBV5-5	TRBJ1-1	13
TGTGCCTGGAGTGTGTCCCAGATCTACGAGCAGTACTTC	CAWSVSQIYEQYF	.	.	TRBV30	TRBJ2-7	13
TGCGCCAGCAGCTTAGAGGGAAACACCGGGGAGCTGTTTTTT	CASSLEGNTGELFF	.	.	TRBV5-1	TRBJ2-2	14
TGTGCCAGCAGCTCTGGACTAGCGGTTCCCTCCTACAATGAGCAGTTCTTC	CASSSGLAVPSYNEQFF	.	TRBD2	TRBV28	TRBJ2-1	17
TGTGCCAGCAGTGAAGTACAGTTGCCCACTGAAGCTTTCTTT	CASSEVQLPTEAFF	once	.	TRBV2	TRBJ1-1	14
TGCAGCGTGGAGGGACAGCCCATGAACACTGAAGCTTTCTTT	CSVEGQPMNTEAFF	.	TRBD1	TRBV29-1	TRBJ1-1	14
TGTGCCAGCTCACCACTAGGGACAGGGGATGCTGAGCAGTTCTTC	CASSPLGTGDAEQFF	.	TRBD1	TRBV18	TRBJ2-1	15
TGTGCCAGCAGCTTAGGAGAATCAGGGGTTTACGGCGAGCAGTACTTC	CASSLGESGVYGEQYF	.	.	TRBV11-2	TRBJ2-7	16
TGTGCCAGTAGTCCGGGGGTAAACTACGAGCAGTACTTC	CASSPGVNYEQYF	.	.	TRBV19	TRBJ2-7	13
TGTGCCAGTAGCCTGGCCTTCAGCTCCTATAATTCACCCCTCCACTTT	CASSLAFSSYNSPLHF	.	.	TRBV19	TRBJ1-6	16
TGTGCCAGCAGCTCGGGGGGAGGACAGGGTACAAACTTC	CASSSGGGQGTNF	.	.	TRBV5-4	TRBJ2-5	13
TGTGCCAGCAGTTTAGGACACAACTATGGCTACACCTTC	CASSLGHNYGYTF	.	.	TRBV27	TRBJ1-2	13
TGTGCCAGCAGCCCACATCCGGGACAGGGAAATGAAAAACTGTTTTTT	CASSPHPGQGNEKLFF	.	TRBD1	TRBV3-1/TRBV3-2	TRBJ1-4	16
TGTGCCAGCAGCACCGGACGGAGGTCCTATGGCTACACCTTC	CASSTGRRSYGYTF	.	.	TRBV5-4	TRBJ1-2	14
TGTGCCTGGAGTGGCACAGGGCCTGAAAAACTGTTTTTT	CAWSGTGPEKLFF	.	.	TRBV30	TRBJ1-4	13
TGTGCCACCAGTGCGGCAGGGGGCACAGATACGCAGTATTTT	CATSAAGGTDTQYF	.	.	TRBV24-1	TRBJ2-3	14
TGCGCCAGCAGCTCGAATCCAGCGGGGGTCCAAGAGACCCAGTACTTC	CASSSNPAGVQETQYF	.	TRBD2	TRBV5-1	TRBJ2-5	16
TGTGCCAGTAGTTACAGGGGTTACGAGCAGTACTTC	CASSYRGYEQYF	.	TRBD1	TRBV19	TRBJ2-7	12
TGTGCCAGCAGTCACGCCAGTGATAATTCACCCCTCCACTTT	CASSHASDNSPLHF	.	.	TRBV3-1/TRBV3-2	TRBJ1-6	14
TGCAGCGTGGTGGGACAGCCTGTCTCTGGAAACACCATATATTTT	CSVVGQPVSGNTIYF	.	TRBD1	TRBV29-1	TRBJ1-3	15